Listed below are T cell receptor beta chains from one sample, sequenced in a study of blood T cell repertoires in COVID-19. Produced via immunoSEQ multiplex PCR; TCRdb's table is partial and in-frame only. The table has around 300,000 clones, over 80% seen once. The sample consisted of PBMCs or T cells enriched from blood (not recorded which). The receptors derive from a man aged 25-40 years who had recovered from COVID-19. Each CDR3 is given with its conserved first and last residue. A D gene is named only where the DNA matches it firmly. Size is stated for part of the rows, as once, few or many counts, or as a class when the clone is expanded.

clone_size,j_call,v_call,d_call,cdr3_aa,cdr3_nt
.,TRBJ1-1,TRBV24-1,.,CATREGRGAFF,TGTGCCACTCGGGAAGGGAGAGGAGCTTTCTTT
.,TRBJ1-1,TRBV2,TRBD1,CASRGTGNTEAFF,TGTGCCAGCAGAGGGACAGGTAACACTGAAGCTTTCTTT
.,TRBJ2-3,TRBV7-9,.,CASSFFERGTDTQYF,TGTGCCAGCAGCTTTTTTGAGAGAGGCACAGATACGCAGTATTTT
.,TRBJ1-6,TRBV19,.,CASSETGSSYNSPLHF,TGTGCCAGTAGCGAGACAGGAAGCTCCTATAATTCACCCCTCCACTTT
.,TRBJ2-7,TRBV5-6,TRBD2,CASSLGGLAGVSYEQYF,TGTGCCAGCAGCTTGGGTGGACTAGCGGGGGTCTCCTACGAGCAGTACTTC
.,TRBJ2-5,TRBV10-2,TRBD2,CASSRLARETQYF,TGCGCCAGCAGTAGACTAGCGAGGGAGACCCAGTACTTC
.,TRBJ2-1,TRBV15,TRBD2,CATSRDLPQRGIRWNEQFF,TGTGCCACCAGCAGAGATCTTCCCCAGCGGGGGATAAGGTGGAATGAGCAGTTCTTC
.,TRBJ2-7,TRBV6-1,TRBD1,CASSESWTGFYEQYF,TGTGCCAGCAGTGAGTCTTGGACAGGCTTCTACGAGCAGTACTTC
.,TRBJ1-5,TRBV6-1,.,CASSETSSTNQPQHF,TGTGCCAGCAGTGAAACGTCCAGTACCAATCAGCCCCAGCATTTT
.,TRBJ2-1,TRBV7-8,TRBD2,CASSSSTSGGSYNEQFF,TGTGCCAGCAGCTCCTCTACTAGCGGGGGGTCATACAATGAGCAGTTCTTC
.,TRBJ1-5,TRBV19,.,CASSMRQGQIYSNQPQHF,TGTGCCAGTAGTATGAGGCAGGGGCAAATCTATAGCAATCAGCCCCAGCATTTT
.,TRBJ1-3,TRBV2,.,CASTGQLSGNTIYF,TGTGCCAGCACAGGACAGCTCTCTGGAAACACCATATATTTT
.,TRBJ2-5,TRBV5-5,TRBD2,CASSWTAGGGETQYF,TGTGCCAGCAGCTGGACAGCGGGGGGAGGAGAGACCCAGTACTTC
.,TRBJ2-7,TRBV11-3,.,CASSPDSREQYF,TGTGCCAGCAGCCCGGACAGCCGCGAGCAGTACTTC
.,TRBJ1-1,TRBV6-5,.,CASHLQGLGTEAFF,TGTGCCAGCCATCTACAGGGTCTAGGCACTGAAGCTTTCTTT
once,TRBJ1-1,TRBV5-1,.,CASSLEWGTNTEAFF,TGCGCCAGCAGCTTGGAGTGGGGGACTAACACTGAAGCTTTCTTT
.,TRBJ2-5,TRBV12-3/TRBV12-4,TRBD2,CASSPGLPETQYF,TGTGCCAGCAGTCCGGGACTACCAGAGACCCAGTACTTC
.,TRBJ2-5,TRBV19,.,CASSIHGGRVQETQYF,TGTGCCAGTAGTATTCATGGTGGCAGGGTCCAAGAGACCCAGTACTTC
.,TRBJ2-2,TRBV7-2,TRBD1,CASSLRTGNTGELFF,TGTGCCAGCAGCCTACGGACAGGGAACACCGGGGAGCTGTTTTTT
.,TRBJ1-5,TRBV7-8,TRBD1,CASSLVPDRGLNQPQHF,TGTGCCAGCAGCTTAGTACCCGACAGGGGACTTAATCAGCCCCAGCATTTT
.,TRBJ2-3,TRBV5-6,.,CASSLQISSTDTQYF,TGTGCCAGCAGCTTACAGATCTCTAGCACAGATACGCAGTATTTT
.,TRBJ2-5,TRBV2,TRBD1,CASSVLRDRAQETQYF,TGTGCCAGCAGTGTCCTCCGGGACAGGGCCCAAGAGACCCAGTACTTC
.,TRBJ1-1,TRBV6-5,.,CASSYGDWSTEAFF,TGTGCCAGCAGTTACGGTGATTGGAGCACTGAAGCTTTCTTT
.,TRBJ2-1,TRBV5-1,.,CASNPAGDYNEQFF,TGCGCCAGCAACCCTGCAGGGGACTACAATGAGCAGTTCTTC
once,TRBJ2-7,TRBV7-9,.,CASSLGPESTYEQYF,TGTGCCAGCAGCTTAGGGCCAGAATCAACCTACGAGCAGTACTTC
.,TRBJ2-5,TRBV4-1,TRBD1,CASSLRARAPGQGGETQYF,TGCGCCAGCAGCCTCCGAGCCCGGGCCCCGGGACAGGGCGGAGAGACCCAGTACTTC
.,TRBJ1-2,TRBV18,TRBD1,CASSLRQGQDYGYTF,TGTGCCAGCTCACTTAGACAGGGCCAGGACTATGGCTACACCTTC
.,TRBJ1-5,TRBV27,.,CASSPRGPNQPQHF,TGTGCCAGCAGCCCGCGGGGGCCCAATCAGCCCCAGCATTTT